The clone carrying this T cell receptor (beta chain) was counted many times. Its antigen is undetermined. Synthesis of cDNA was performed by 5'RACE using 10-nucleotide random UMIs. TCRdb passed the 5' RACE reads through MiXCR, listing each CDR3 protein once. The sample records around 130,000 distinct CDR3 sequences, more than 2.5% being singletons. The data derive from a study of neurological immune-mediated disorders. Points from the study as a whole: Phylogenetically, 18 of 34 multiple sclerosis patients' repertoires fell into one related-CDR3 cluster, a possible signature.

The sample comprised PBMCs. The sequence derives from a woman aged 30 to 39 with multiple sclerosis.

The CDR3 DNA reads TGCAGTGCTGGGGGAGAGGAGACCCAGTACTTC. The encoded protein is CSAGGEETQYF. This chain joins TRBV20-1 and TRBJ2-5, with D perhaps TRBD1 or TRBD2 (5 bases each). The length of the CDR3 is 11 residues. The germline V gene encodes CDR1 DFQATT and CDR2 SNEGSKA (reference sequence). V lost 5 bases, J lost 5 bases, and 9 bases lay in between.